The sequence of this T cell receptor (beta chain) was determined in a study of cytomegalovirus exposure and HLA in healthy donors. Turning to the study itself: The 120 or so validation repertoires used the same platform as the 650 to 850 first-cohort repertoires, a later analysis reported.

About this clone itself: Its matching antigen is unknown.

Whole-study results and caveats: Listed as cytomegalovirus-associated were 150 or so TCR beta chains. Reportedly, diagnosis of cytomegalovirus status by the classifier showed high specificity and sensitivity.

Sequencing used immunoSEQ multiplex PCR; TCRdb keeps in-frame clones, though not all of them. The profile shows 300,000 to 400,000 clones, approximately 90% of them singletons. Sequencing was done on a sample of PBMCs. This clonotype was obtained from a woman between 18 and 29 years old in good health and CMV-seronegative.

CDR3: CASSLIGTDTQYF. DNA of the CDR3: TGTGCCAGCAGTTTAATCGGCACAGATACGCAGTATTTT. The V call is TRBV27, the J call TRBJ2-3; D is unresolved. This CDR3 contains 13 residues. Germline CDR1 is MNHEY and CDR2 is SMNVEV (reference sequence). V lost 2 bases and J 1 base, leaving 4 bases between the germline ends.